The sequence of this T cell receptor beta chain was determined in a study of shared clonotypes between healthy human individuals. This was a deep-level run. In the sorted-subset replicate PCRs, about 200 ng DNA, 25,000 to 35,000 T cell genomes, was used. Here immunoSEQ multiplex PCR was the method, and the copy in TCRdb shows in-frame clones only, minus some. This repertoire shows around 610,000 clones, about 96% found once; its top ten account for about 0.12%. Terminally differentiated effector memory CD45RA+ cells were left out of the naive CD8 fraction, which was CD45RO-negative and positively selected for CCR7. General study findings and limits: The sole specimen, blood, was sampled, and tissue repertoires likely differ.

The V gene lost 3 bases and the J gene lost 1 base, with 10 bases spanning the gap. This CDR3 has 15 residues. CDR1 SGDLS and CDR2 YYNGEE come from the germline V gene. In the case of this clone: Its antigen is not identified.

Material for sequencing was naive CD8+ T cells sorted from blood. This TCR derives from a woman in her thirties in good health. The chain has TRBV9 and TRBJ2-2; no clear D gene. The CDR3 coding sequence is TGTGCCAGCAGCGGGACCCCTCGGAACACCGGGGAGCTGTTTTTT. Amino acid sequence: CASSGTPRNTGELFF.